This T cell receptor beta chain was captured in a study of cytomegalovirus exposure and HLA in healthy donors. Study-wide results and caveats: The study put 150 to 200 TCR beta chains on its list as cytomegalovirus-associated.

As concerns this clone: The target antigen is unknown.

The donors were healthy bone marrow donors. The CDR3 covers 16 residues. The ends were cut back, 2 bases at V and 4 bases at J, with 17 bases in the middle. In germline, CDR1 is MDHEN, CDR2 SYDVKM. 13 Jbeta primers and 60 Vbeta primers were used for the PCR. The repertoire was sequenced with immunoSEQ multiplex PCR; TCRdb's copy has only in-frame clones and lacks some. This table holds about 160,000 clones, around 69% found once. The chain carries TRBV28 and TRBJ2-5; TRBD1 is a possible D gene (5 bases). Sequences were obtained from PBMCs. This clonotype originated in a woman in her twenties or thirties in good health and CMV-seronegative. The chain's CDR3 is CASSLRPGSVRETQYF. CDR3 nucleotide sequence: TGTGCCAGCAGTTTACGCCCAGGGTCGGTTCGAGAGACCCAGTACTTC.